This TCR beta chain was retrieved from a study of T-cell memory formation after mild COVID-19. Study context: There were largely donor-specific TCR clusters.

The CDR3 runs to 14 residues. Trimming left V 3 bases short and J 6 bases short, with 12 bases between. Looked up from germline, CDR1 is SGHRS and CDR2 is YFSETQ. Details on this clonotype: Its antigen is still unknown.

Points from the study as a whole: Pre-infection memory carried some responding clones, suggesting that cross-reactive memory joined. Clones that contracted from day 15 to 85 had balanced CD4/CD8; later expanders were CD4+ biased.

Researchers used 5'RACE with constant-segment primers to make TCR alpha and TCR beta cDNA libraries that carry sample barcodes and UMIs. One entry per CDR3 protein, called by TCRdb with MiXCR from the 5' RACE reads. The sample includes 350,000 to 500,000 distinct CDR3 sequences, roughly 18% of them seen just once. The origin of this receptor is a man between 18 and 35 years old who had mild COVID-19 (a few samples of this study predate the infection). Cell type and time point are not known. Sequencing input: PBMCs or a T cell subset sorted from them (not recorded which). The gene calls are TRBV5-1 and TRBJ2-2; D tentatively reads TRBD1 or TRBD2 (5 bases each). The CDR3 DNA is TGCGCCAGCAGCTGGGACGGCCCGGCCGGGGAGCTGTTTTTT. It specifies CASSWDGPAGELFF.